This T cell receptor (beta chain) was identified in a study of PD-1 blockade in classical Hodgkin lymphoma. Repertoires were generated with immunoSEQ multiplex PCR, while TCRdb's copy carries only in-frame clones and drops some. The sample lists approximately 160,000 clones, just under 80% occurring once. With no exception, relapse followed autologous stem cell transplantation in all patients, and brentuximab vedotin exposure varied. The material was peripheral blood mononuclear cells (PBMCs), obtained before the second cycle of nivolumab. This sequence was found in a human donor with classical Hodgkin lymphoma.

The DNA of the CDR3 is TGTGCCAGCAGTTACTTTGGGGGTTTAGTTTCGGAGACCCAGTACTTC. Its protein product is CASSYFGGLVSETQYF. J is TRBJ2-5 and V is TRBV6-5; the D gene could be TRBD1 or TRBD2 (5 bases each). The V end was cut by 1 base, the J end by 5 bases, with 17 bases between. Germline V gene data show CDR1 as MNHEY and CDR2 as SVGAGI. The CDR3 loop spans 16 amino acids.